The rows below give T cell receptor beta chains drawn from one sample of a study of cytomegalovirus exposure and HLA in healthy donors. The table came from immunoSEQ multiplex PCR; TCRdb's copy has only in-frame clones and leaves some out. The table has fewer than 150,000 clones, around 80% seen once. The sequencing input was PBMCs. The receptors come from a man aged 35 to 55 in good health and CMV-seropositive. Both conserved end residues are part of each CDR3. Fields, in order: D gene, V gene, clone size, J gene, CDR3 protein, CDR3 DNA. The D gene is left open where the match is weak. The size field is filled for only some rows; it gives once, few, many or a size class.

>NA|TRBV6-6|NA|TRBJ1-2
CASSQHPNYGYTF
TGTGCCAGCAGCCAACACCCTAACTATGGCTACACCTTC
>TRBD1|TRBV5-6|NA|TRBJ2-1
CASNPGTGYSYNEQFF
TGTGCCAGCAACCCCGGGACAGGTTACTCCTACAATGAGCAGTTCTTC
>NA|TRBV9|NA|TRBJ1-6
CASSSDSGIGYNSPLHF
TGTGCCAGCAGCTCAGACTCAGGGATCGGCTATAATTCACCCCTCCACTTT
>NA|TRBV11-3|NA|TRBJ2-7
CASSQGAGSFNEQYF
TGTGCCAGCAGCCAGGGCGCCGGGAGCTTCAACGAGCAGTACTTC
>TRBD2|TRBV6-1|NA|TRBJ2-1
CASSEGIGAGGRNEQFF
TGTGCCAGCAGTGAAGGGATTGGCGCGGGAGGGCGAAATGAGCAGTTCTTC
>NA|TRBV27|NA|TRBJ1-2
CASSLSKGPPGQGYTF
TGTGCCAGCAGTTTATCTAAGGGGCCCCCAGGGCAAGGCTACACCTTC
>NA|TRBV10-1|NA|TRBJ1-1
CASSDAGRGAEAFF
TGCGCCAGCAGTGATGCCGGGCGGGGGGCTGAAGCTTTCTTT
>NA|TRBV14|NA|TRBJ2-4
CASSQSLGGNIQYF
TGTGCCAGCAGCCAAAGCCTAGGGGGAAACATTCAGTACTTC
>NA|TRBV30|NA|TRBJ1-4
CAWTGILGEKLFF
TGTGCCTGGACCGGGATCCTAGGGGAAAAACTGTTTTTT
>NA|TRBV9|NA|TRBJ1-2
CASSAGGSRYGYTF
TGTGCCAGCAGCGCTGGGGGGAGCCGATATGGCTACACCTTC
>NA|TRBV23-1|NA|TRBJ1-4
CASSQSHRVYEKLFF
TGCGCCAGCAGTCAATCGCACAGGGTTTATGAAAAACTGTTTTTT
>NA|TRBV6-5|NA|TRBJ1-3
CASSPQVSGNTIYF
TGTGCCAGCAGTCCACAGGTCTCTGGAAACACCATATATTTT
>TRBD1|TRBV6-5|NA|TRBJ2-5
CASSYYQGAKETQYF
TGTGCCAGCAGTTACTATCAGGGGGCAAAAGAGACCCAGTACTTC
>TRBD2|TRBV28|NA|TRBJ2-5
CASSFSTSGRSWGETQYF
TGTGCCAGCAGTTTTTCGACTAGCGGGAGGTCCTGGGGGGAGACCCAGTACTTC
>TRBD2|TRBV6-1|NA|TRBJ2-1
CASSERGGGTPLNEQFF
TGTGCCAGCAGTGAGCGCGGGGGGGGGACACCCTTGAATGAGCAGTTCTTC
>TRBD1|TRBV15|NA|TRBJ1-2
CATLGDSIYGYTF
TGTGCCACCCTAGGGGACAGTATCTATGGCTACACCTTC
>NA|TRBV5-1|NA|TRBJ1-1
CASSLVGGDTEAFF
TGCGCCAGCAGCCTTGTGGGGGGAGATACTGAAGCTTTCTTT
>TRBD1|TRBV5-1|few|TRBJ2-7
CASSETGSSYEQYF
TGCGCCAGCAGCGAGACAGGGAGCTCCTACGAGCAGTACTTC
>NA|TRBV5-6|NA|TRBJ2-2
CASSFVPGSNTGELFF
TGTGCCAGCAGCTTCGTTCCGGGGTCGAACACCGGGGAGCTGTTTTTT
>NA|TRBV20-1|NA|TRBJ2-5
CSAPPGETQYF
TGCAGTGCTCCCCCGGGAGAGACCCAGTACTTC
>NA|TRBV28|NA|TRBJ1-4
CASSLAGLEDEKLFF
TGTGCCAGCAGTTTAGCCGGACTCGAGGATGAAAAACTGTTTTTT
>NA|TRBV5-1|NA|TRBJ2-3
CASSFGGIREDTQYF
TGCGCCAGCAGCTTTGGCGGGATAAGAGAAGATACGCAGTATTTT
>NA|TRBV5-4|NA|TRBJ2-3
CASKIGGGGSDTQYF
TGTGCCAGCAAAATTGGAGGGGGAGGGTCAGATACGCAGTATTTT
>NA|TRBV7-8|NA|TRBJ2-7
CASSLGGETYEQYF
TGTGCCAGCAGCTTAGGCGGGGAAACCTACGAGCAGTACTTC
>NA|TRBV5-1|NA|TRBJ1-4
CASSGDTWGEKLFF
TGCGCCAGCAGCGGGGACACTTGGGGAGAAAAACTGTTTTTT
>NA|TRBV2|NA|TRBJ2-2
CASSGDTGELFF
TGTGCCAGCAGCGGGGACACCGGGGAGCTGTTTTTT
>NA|TRBV6-5|NA|TRBJ2-7
CASSRDKSYEQYF
TGTGCCAGCAGCCGAGACAAATCCTACGAGCAGTACTTC